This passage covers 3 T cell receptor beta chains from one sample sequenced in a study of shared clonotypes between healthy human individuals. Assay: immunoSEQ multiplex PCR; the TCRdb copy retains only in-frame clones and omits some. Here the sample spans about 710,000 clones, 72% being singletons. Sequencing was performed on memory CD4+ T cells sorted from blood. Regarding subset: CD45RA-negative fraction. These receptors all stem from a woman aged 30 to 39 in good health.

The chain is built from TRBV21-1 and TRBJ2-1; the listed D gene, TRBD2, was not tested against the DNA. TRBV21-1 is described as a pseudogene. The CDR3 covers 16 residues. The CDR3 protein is CASSKLAGETYNEQFF. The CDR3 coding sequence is TGTGCCAGCAGCAAACTAGCGGGAGAGACCTACAATGAGCAGTTCTTC.

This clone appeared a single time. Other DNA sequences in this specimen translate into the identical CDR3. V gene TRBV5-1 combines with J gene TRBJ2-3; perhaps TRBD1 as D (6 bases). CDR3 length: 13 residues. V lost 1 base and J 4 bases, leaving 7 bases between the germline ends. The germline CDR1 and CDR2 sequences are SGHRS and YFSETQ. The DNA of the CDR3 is TGCGCCAGCAGCTTGAACAGGGCAGATACGCAGTATTTT. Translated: CASSLNRADTQYF.

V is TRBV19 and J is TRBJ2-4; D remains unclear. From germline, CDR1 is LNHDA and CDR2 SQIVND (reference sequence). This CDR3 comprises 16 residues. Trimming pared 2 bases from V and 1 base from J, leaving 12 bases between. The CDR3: CASSIRWRSAKNIQYF. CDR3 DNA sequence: TGTGCCAGTAGTATAAGGTGGCGTAGCGCCAAAAACATTCAGTACTTC.